The 4 T cell receptor beta chains presented below share a single source sample, sequenced in a study of cytomegalovirus exposure and HLA in healthy donors. 13 Jbeta primers and 60 Vbeta primers were used for the PCR. The data were produced by immunoSEQ multiplex PCR, yet TCRdb's version contains in-frame clones alone and is incomplete. The profile covers about 94,000 clones, with about four fifths appearing a single time and over 9% taken by the ten largest. The sample taken for sequencing was PBMCs. Receptor source: a human donor in good health.

The chain is built from TRBV4-3 and TRBJ2-7, with D possibly matching TRBD2 (6 bases). Trimming took off 5 bases at V and 4 bases at J, with 15 bases between the two ends. The CDR3 has 14 amino acids. CDR1 and CDR2 (germline): LGHNA, YSLEER. CDR3 in amino acids: CASSASGEVYEQYF. The CDR3 DNA reads TGCGCCAGCAGCGCCTCGGGAGAAGTATACGAGCAGTACTTC.

The rearrangement uses TRBV28 and TRBJ1-2; possible D gene TRBD1, 5 bases. Germline loops: CDR1 MDHEN, CDR2 SYDVKM. The CDR3 is made up of 10 amino acids. CDR3 coding DNA: TGTGTCGTCTCAGGGTATGGCTACACCTTC. It yields the protein CVVSGYGYTF.

This clone was seen only a few times. The chain recombines TRBV6-5 with TRBJ1-4; D might be TRBD1 (5 bases). CDR1 is MNHEY and CDR2 is SVGAGI in the germline V gene. V was shortened by 6 bases and J by 6 bases, with 11 bases between the two germline ends. The length of the CDR3 is 13 residues. CDR3 amino acids: CASRTAGDEKLFF. In DNA, the CDR3 is TGTGCCAGCAGAACCGCGGGGGATGAAAAACTGTTTTTT.

The gene calls are TRBV4-3 and TRBJ2-5, with 7 bases lining up with TRBD1. The J segment lost 10 bases and the V segment lost 3 bases, leaving 8 bases of the junction unmatched. The CDR3 extends over 13 amino acids. From germline, CDR1 is LGHNA and CDR2 YSLEER. The CDR3 DNA sequence: TGCGCCAGCAGCCAGGCAACAGGGGTGGGCCAGTACTTC. It translates to CASSQATGVGQYF.